These T cell receptor beta chains were read from a single sample in a study of glioma-infiltrating T cells after dendritic cell vaccination. Sequenced by immunoSEQ multiplex PCR; TCRdb stores in-frame clones only, minus some. Seen here are about 65,000 clones, around nine tenths observed once, and the top ten hold 11%. Sequenced here: blood, sampled after dendritic cell vaccination. Every receptor here comes from a human donor with glioblastoma. CDR3s include the opening cysteine and the closing phenylalanine or tryptophan. The D gene is left open where the match is weak. Some rows mark clone size as missing; the rest say once, few, many or name a class of expanded clone.

D gene: TRBD1
J gene: TRBJ1-5
clone size: NA
V gene: TRBV10-2
CDR3 DNA: TGCGCCAGCAGTGAGCAGGGGGGAATTATCAATCAGCCCCAGCATTTT
CDR3 protein: CASSEQGGIINQPQHF

D gene: TRBD1
J gene: TRBJ1-4
clone size: once
V gene: TRBV5-1
CDR3 DNA: TGCGCCAGCAGCTACTCGGACAGGGGGCTTGCAACTAATGAAAAACTGTTTTTT
CDR3 protein: CASSYSDRGLATNEKLFF

D gene: NA
J gene: TRBJ1-3
clone size: NA
V gene: TRBV5-4
CDR3 DNA: TGTGCCAGCAGCCAAGCAGAGGGCCTCAGCTCTGGAAACACCATATATTTT
CDR3 protein: CASSQAEGLSSGNTIYF

D gene: NA
J gene: TRBJ2-3
clone size: NA
V gene: TRBV30
CDR3 DNA: TGTGCCGGAACAGGCATAGCCGCAGATACGCAGTATTTT
CDR3 protein: CAGTGIAADTQYF

D gene: NA
J gene: TRBJ1-1
clone size: NA
V gene: TRBV6-5
CDR3 DNA: TGTGCCAGCAGTTACCGAAATTACAGGGTAGAAGCTTTCTTT
CDR3 protein: CASSYRNYRVEAFF

D gene: NA
J gene: TRBJ2-1
clone size: NA
V gene: TRBV6-4
CDR3 DNA: TGTGCCAGCAGTGACGGGCCAGGCGGGTTCAATGAGCAGTTCTTC
CDR3 protein: CASSDGPGGFNEQFF

D gene: NA
J gene: TRBJ2-1
clone size: NA
V gene: TRBV6-5
CDR3 DNA: TGTGCCAGCAGTCCCCCAGGGGTCCATGAGCAGTTCTTC
CDR3 protein: CASSPPGVHEQFF

D gene: TRBD1
J gene: TRBJ1-1
clone size: NA
V gene: TRBV4-1
CDR3 DNA: TGCGCCAGCAGCCACTTACCGGGACAGCAAATGAACACTGAAGCTTTCTTT
CDR3 protein: CASSHLPGQQMNTEAFF

D gene: NA
J gene: TRBJ1-2
clone size: NA
V gene: TRBV9
CDR3 DNA: TGTGCCAGCAGCCCCTGGGGGGGCGCGAATGGCTACACCTTC
CDR3 protein: CASSPWGGANGYTF

D gene: NA
J gene: TRBJ1-4
clone size: NA
V gene: TRBV9
CDR3 DNA: TGTGCCAGCAGCGTAGTATTGATACAGGGCGAAGGAAATGAAAAACTGTTTTTT
CDR3 protein: CASSVVLIQGEGNEKLFF

D gene: TRBD1
J gene: TRBJ1-6
clone size: NA
V gene: TRBV6-4
CDR3 DNA: TGTGCCAGCAGTGACGGACAGGGGGCTTCACCCCTCCACTTT
CDR3 protein: CASSDGQGASPLHF

D gene: NA
J gene: TRBJ1-2
clone size: NA
V gene: TRBV7-2
CDR3 DNA: TGTGCCAGCAGCTTAGCTCTGGCGTCCCCCAGGGGCTACACCTTC
CDR3 protein: CASSLALASPRGYTF

D gene: NA
J gene: TRBJ1-1
clone size: NA
V gene: TRBV6-5
CDR3 DNA: TGTGCCAGCAGTTCTCCCCGAGGGTCGGGGAACACTGAAGCTTTCTTT
CDR3 protein: CASSSPRGSGNTEAFF

D gene: NA
J gene: TRBJ1-5
clone size: NA
V gene: TRBV5-4
CDR3 DNA: TGTGCCAGCAGCTTGGGGGGGGTGGGCAATCAGCCCCAGCATTTT
CDR3 protein: CASSLGGVGNQPQHF

D gene: TRBD1
J gene: TRBJ1-6
clone size: NA
V gene: TRBV4-2
CDR3 DNA: TGTGCCAGCAGCCAGGCTAACAGGGGGGCCTATAATTCCCCCCTCCACTTT
CDR3 protein: CASSQANRGAYNSPLHF

D gene: TRBD1
J gene: TRBJ2-5
clone size: NA
V gene: TRBV2
CDR3 DNA: TGTGCCACCGGGACAGGGGATTGGGAGACCCAGTACTTC
CDR3 protein: CATGTGDWETQYF

D gene: NA
J gene: TRBJ1-3
clone size: NA
V gene: TRBV7-7
CDR3 DNA: TGTGCTAGCAGCCGTGGGGCTGGCTCTGGAAACACCATATATTTT
CDR3 protein: CASSRGAGSGNTIYF

D gene: NA
J gene: TRBJ1-1
clone size: NA
V gene: TRBV6-5
CDR3 DNA: TGTGCCAGCAGTTACTCGTTTCGCAGGGACACTGAAGCTTTCTTT
CDR3 protein: CASSYSFRRDTEAFF

D gene: NA
J gene: TRBJ1-5
clone size: NA
V gene: TRBV5-6
CDR3 DNA: TGTGCCAGCAGCTTGGACGGTCAGCCCCAGCATTTT
CDR3 protein: CASSLDGQPQHF

D gene: TRBD2
J gene: TRBJ2-7
clone size: once
V gene: TRBV11-2
CDR3 DNA: TGTGCCAGCAGCTTATCTGGGGGGGGGACTAGCGGGAGAGGCGAGCAGTACTTC
CDR3 protein: CASSLSGGGTSGRGEQYF

D gene: NA
J gene: TRBJ1-1
clone size: NA
V gene: TRBV5-1
CDR3 DNA: TGCGCCAGCAGCTCGGGGACACTGGGCACTGAAGCTTTCTTT
CDR3 protein: CASSSGTLGTEAFF

D gene: TRBD2
J gene: TRBJ2-7
clone size: NA
V gene: TRBV9
CDR3 DNA: TGTGCCAGCAGCGTAGGAAGCGGGGGGGCCGACGAGCAGTACTTC
CDR3 protein: CASSVGSGGADEQYF

D gene: NA
J gene: TRBJ1-4
clone size: NA
V gene: TRBV5-4
CDR3 DNA: TGTGCCAGCAGCTTGATGGGCAGGGGTAATGAAAAACTGTTTTTT
CDR3 protein: CASSLMGRGNEKLFF

D gene: TRBD2
J gene: TRBJ2-1
clone size: NA
V gene: TRBV11-3
CDR3 DNA: TGTGCCAGCAGCCTAGCGGGAGAGTCCTACAATGAGCAGTTCTTC
CDR3 protein: CASSLAGESYNEQFF

D gene: TRBD2
J gene: TRBJ2-3
clone size: NA
V gene: TRBV19
CDR3 DNA: TGTGCCAGTAGTATAGCTGGCGGGGGTACACCAGATACGCAGTATTTT
CDR3 protein: CASSIAGGGTPDTQYF

D gene: TRBD2
J gene: TRBJ2-5
clone size: NA
V gene: TRBV7-6
CDR3 DNA: TGTGCCAGCAGCTTAGAGGCGGGGGGGCCGGAGACCCAGTACTTC
CDR3 protein: CASSLEAGGPETQYF

D gene: NA
J gene: TRBJ1-1
clone size: few
V gene: TRBV12-5
CDR3 DNA: TGTGCTAGTGGTTTGGTATCCTCCGGAGACACTGAAGCTTTCTTT
CDR3 protein: CASGLVSSGDTEAFF

D gene: NA
J gene: TRBJ2-3
clone size: NA
V gene: TRBV30
CDR3 DNA: TGTGCCTGGAGTGTAAGCCCAGATACGCAGTATTTT
CDR3 protein: CAWSVSPDTQYF

D gene: NA
J gene: TRBJ2-3
clone size: NA
V gene: TRBV7-2
CDR3 DNA: TGTGCCAGCAGCTTACGAAGCGGTACAGATACGCAGTATTTT
CDR3 protein: CASSLRSGTDTQYF

D gene: TRBD1
J gene: TRBJ2-7
clone size: NA
V gene: TRBV18
CDR3 DNA: TGTGCCAGCTCACCACAACAGGGGGTACGAGAGCAGTACTTC
CDR3 protein: CASSPQQGVREQYF

D gene: TRBD1
J gene: TRBJ1-1
clone size: NA
V gene: TRBV10-2
CDR3 DNA: TGCGCCAGCAGTGAGACGGGACAGGGGATAACTGAAGCTTTCTTT
CDR3 protein: CASSETGQGITEAFF

D gene: NA
J gene: TRBJ2-2
clone size: NA
V gene: TRBV6-5
CDR3 DNA: TGTGCCAGCAGGGGAGAGATCACCGGGGAGCTGTTTTTT
CDR3 protein: CASRGEITGELFF

D gene: TRBD1
J gene: TRBJ2-7
clone size: NA
V gene: TRBV6-1
CDR3 DNA: TGTGCCACCCTAGGGACAGGGGGCACATACGAGCAGTACTTC
CDR3 protein: CATLGTGGTYEQYF

D gene: TRBD1
J gene: TRBJ2-7
clone size: NA
V gene: TRBV7-9
CDR3 DNA: TGTGCCAGCAGAGGACAGGGGCCTCACGAGCAGTACTTC
CDR3 protein: CASRGQGPHEQYF

D gene: TRBD2
J gene: TRBJ2-2
clone size: NA
V gene: TRBV4-3
CDR3 DNA: TGCGCCAGCAGCGGGGGGGGCACCGGGGAGCTGTTTTTT
CDR3 protein: CASSGGGTGELFF

D gene: TRBD2
J gene: TRBJ2-5
clone size: few
V gene: TRBV27
CDR3 DNA: TGTGCCAGCAGTACGACGACAGGGATGCTAGCGGGAGGGCCAGAGACCCAGTACTTC
CDR3 protein: CASSTTTGMLAGGPETQYF

D gene: NA
J gene: TRBJ2-5
clone size: NA
V gene: TRBV6-1
CDR3 DNA: TGTGCCAGCAGACAGCCTCGGGGTGGGGAGACCCAGTACTTC
CDR3 protein: CASRQPRGGETQYF

D gene: TRBD1
J gene: TRBJ1-2
clone size: NA
V gene: TRBV11-2
CDR3 DNA: TGTGCCAGCAGCCAGGACCTACAGGGGGCGATTGGTGGCTACACCTTC
CDR3 protein: CASSQDLQGAIGGYTF

D gene: NA
J gene: TRBJ1-1
clone size: NA
V gene: TRBV18
CDR3 DNA: TGTGCCAGCTCGTACAGGGACGGCTACACTGAAGCTTTCTTT
CDR3 protein: CASSYRDGYTEAFF

D gene: NA
J gene: TRBJ1-4
clone size: NA
V gene: TRBV9
CDR3 DNA: TGTGCCAGCAGCCGAGGGGGACGGGGCGATGAAAAACTGTTTTTT
CDR3 protein: CASSRGGRGDEKLFF

D gene: NA
J gene: TRBJ1-2
clone size: NA
V gene: TRBV2
CDR3 DNA: TGTGCCAGCAGTGAAGGGGCAGGGGTTAACTATGGCTACACCTTC
CDR3 protein: CASSEGAGVNYGYTF

D gene: NA
J gene: TRBJ2-2
clone size: NA
V gene: TRBV14
CDR3 DNA: TGTGCCAGCAGCCCAGGGCGGAACACCGGGGAGCTGTTTTTT
CDR3 protein: CASSPGRNTGELFF

D gene: NA
J gene: TRBJ2-3
clone size: NA
V gene: TRBV5-5
CDR3 DNA: TGTGCCAGCAGCCAAGGACACTCACCCACAGATACGCAGTATTTT
CDR3 protein: CASSQGHSPTDTQYF

D gene: TRBD1
J gene: TRBJ1-3
clone size: NA
V gene: TRBV7-7
CDR3 DNA: TGTGCTAGCAGCTTAGTGATCCGCACCAGGGGGAGCCCCACTGGAAACACCATATATTTT
CDR3 protein: CASSLVIRTRGSPTGNTIYF

D gene: TRBD2
J gene: TRBJ2-2
clone size: few
V gene: TRBV2
CDR3 DNA: TGTGCCAGCAGATGGGGACTAGCGGGTATCACCGGGGAGCTGTTTTTT
CDR3 protein: CASRWGLAGITGELFF

D gene: TRBD1
J gene: TRBJ2-7
clone size: NA
V gene: TRBV4-2
CDR3 DNA: TGTGCCAGCAGCCAAGCCCCAGGGGGCCGCTACGAGCAGTACTTC
CDR3 protein: CASSQAPGGRYEQYF

D gene: NA
J gene: TRBJ2-1
clone size: NA
V gene: TRBV30
CDR3 DNA: TGTGCCTGGAGTGTTCAGCCGGGAGCGGATGAGCAGTTCTTC
CDR3 protein: CAWSVQPGADEQFF

D gene: NA
J gene: TRBJ2-7
clone size: few
V gene: TRBV27
CDR3 DNA: TGTGCCAGCAGTAATCCAGAACAGGGCTACGAGCAGTACTTC
CDR3 protein: CASSNPEQGYEQYF

D gene: NA
J gene: TRBJ1-1
clone size: NA
V gene: TRBV6-6
CDR3 DNA: TGTGCCACCAGACAGCTGAACACTGAAGCTTTCTTT
CDR3 protein: CATRQLNTEAFF

D gene: TRBD1
J gene: TRBJ2-7
clone size: NA
V gene: TRBV14
CDR3 DNA: TGTGCCAGCAGCCAAGGCCTTGGACAGGGCGCGTACGAGCAGTACTTC
CDR3 protein: CASSQGLGQGAYEQYF

D gene: TRBD2
J gene: TRBJ2-1
clone size: NA
V gene: TRBV9
CDR3 DNA: TGTGCCAGCAGCACCGGACTAGCGGGAGGGCCCTACAATGAGCAGTTCTTC
CDR3 protein: CASSTGLAGGPYNEQFF

D gene: NA
J gene: TRBJ1-3
clone size: NA
V gene: TRBV27
CDR3 DNA: TGTGCCAGCAGACAGCTGCGGGGCCCTACCTCTGGAGGAAACACCATATATTTT
CDR3 protein: CASRQLRGPTSGGNTIYF

D gene: NA
J gene: TRBJ2-1
clone size: NA
V gene: TRBV5-4
CDR3 DNA: TGTGCCAGCAGCCACGGCGGGGCCCCGTACAATGAGCAGTTCTTC
CDR3 protein: CASSHGGAPYNEQFF

D gene: TRBD1
J gene: TRBJ2-7
clone size: NA
V gene: TRBV10-3
CDR3 DNA: TGTGCCATCAGTCCTAAACCCGGGACAGGGGGCGGCGAGCAGTACTTC
CDR3 protein: CAISPKPGTGGGEQYF